One sample yielded the 11 T cell receptor beta chains listed below, sequenced in a study of glioma-infiltrating T cells. TCR alpha and beta CDR3 regions were amplified from RNA using iRepertoire nested multiplex PCR. From the multiplex PCR reads, TCRdb called clonotypes with MiXCR, one entry per CDR3 protein. The sample has fewer than 200,000 distinct CDR3 sequences; roughly 45% are singletons. Sequenced input: glioma tissue, nonneoplastic brain tissue, or PBMCs (not recorded which). Receptors originate from a human donor with low-grade glioma or glioblastoma, undergoing nonglioma brain surgery, or in good health (not recorded which).

Remarks on this clonotype: This could be a read error, since a much larger clone is one nucleotide away. The V gene is TRBV24-1, the J gene TRBJ2-5, with TRBD1 identical over 11 bases. After removal of 2 bases from V and 8 bases from J, the junction contained 9 bases not matched to a gene. The CDR3 covers 16 residues. Per the germline V gene, CDR1 is KGHDR and CDR2 is SFDVKD. CDR3 amino acids: CATSDSGQGDLCTQYF. The CDR3 nucleotides read TGTGCCACCAGTGATTCGGGACAGGGGGACTTGTGTACCCAGTACTTC.

This clonotype was counted at least ten times. The rearrangement joins TRBV27 to TRBJ1-1; D ambiguous. Germline lookup yields CDR1 MNHEY and CDR2 SMNVEV (reference sequence). V lost 5 bases to trimming and J lost 1 base, with 11 bases between them. The CDR3 contains 14 residues. This CDR3 is CASSNHEENTEAFF. The DNA for the CDR3 is TGTGCCAGCAGTAACCACGAGGAGAACACTGAAGCTTTCTTT.

In regard to this clonotype: One junction end does not reproduce the germline sequence, and a read error may be involved. The chain joins TRBV19 to TRBJ2-2; D call uncertain. The CDR3 spans 17 residues. Germline assignment: CDR1 LNHDA and CDR2 SQIVND (reference sequence). Written as DNA, the CDR3 is TGTGCCAGTAGTGCGCGAGCCGGGCTAAGGAACACAGGGGAGCTGTTTTTT. Protein sequence: CASSARAGLRNTGELFF.

This sequence joins TRBV11-3 and TRBJ2-1, with TRBD2 as a possible D gene (5 bases). Germline V gives CDR1 SGHNT, CDR2 YENEEA. V lost 7 bases and J lost 7, with 23 bases in between. The CDR3 contains 16 residues. The CDR3 region is CASTKSEGRGRNEQFF. The CDR3, as DNA: TGTGCCAGCACCAAATCAGAGGGTCGAGGCCGGAATGAGCAGTTCTTC.

V usage is TRBV29-1 and J usage is TRBJ2-1, with TRBD2 identical over 8 bases. This CDR3 comprises 12 residues. Trimming removed 7 bases from V and 8 bases from J; junction bases left unmatched: 7. Germline-derived CDR1 and CDR2 are SQVTM and ANQGSEA. The CDR3 DNA reads as TGCAGCGGAACACTAGCGGCGGATGAGCAGTTCTTC. As protein: CSGTLAADEQFF.

Turning to this clonotype: With a much larger clone just one base away, this may be a read error. The rearrangement uses TRBV20-1 and TRBJ2-7; D possibly corresponds to TRBD2 (6 bases). Trimming took off 1 base at V and 0 bases at J, with 13 bases between the two ends. CDR1 and CDR2 (germline): DFQATT, SNEGSKA (reference sequence). This CDR3 region has 15 residues. The CDR3 DNA is TGCAGTGCTAGAGCGGGCTGGAGGGACTCCTACGAGCAGTACTTC. Amino acid sequence: CSARAGWRDSYEQYF.

This clonotype turned up a few times. The J gene is TRBJ1-5, the V gene TRBV3-1, with D perhaps TRBD1 (5 bases). Trimming left V 1 base short and J 8 bases short, with 18 bases between. The CDR3 is 16 residues long. CDR1 and CDR2 (germline): LGHDT, YNNKEL (reference sequence). The CDR3 protein is CASSQGLAGSREPQHF. The CDR3 DNA is TGTGCCAGCAGCCAAGGGTTAGCAGGGAGCAGGGAGCCCCAGCATTTT.

For this clonotype: Germline and junction disagree at one end, which may indicate a read error. The CDR3 bases are TGTGCCAGCAGTTCTGGGAAAGGACAGGGGAGGCCTGAAACTTTATTT. It specifies CASSSGKGQGRPETLF. The chain couples TRBV27 to TRBJ1-1; 9 bases are a match to TRBD1. The CDR3 runs to 16 residues. Looked up from germline, CDR1 is MNHEY and CDR2 is SMNVEV (reference sequence).

As concerns this clonotype: A read error may explain this, as a much larger clone is one base away. This chain connects TRBV29-1 to TRBJ1-3; D might be TRBD1 (6 bases). Germline V lookup: CDR1 SQVTM, CDR2 ANQGSEA. The CDR3 is made up of 12 amino acids. The CDR3 here is CIVEVQGDTIYF. DNA of the CDR3: TGCATCGTTGAGGTACAGGGAGACACCATATATTTT.

The J gene is TRBJ1-6, the V gene TRBV12-3 or TRBV12-4, with a tentative D call TRBD1 (5 bases). The CDR3 spans 13 residues. The V and J ends lost 2 bases and 8 bases respectively, with 7 bases between them. The CDR3 DNA is TGTGCCAGCAGTTTATTCAGGGATTCACCCCTCCACTTT. This gives the protein CASSLFRDSPLHF.

As to this clonotype: A read error may explain this, as a much larger clone is one base away. The chain employs TRBV2 and TRBJ1-6; a possible D gene is TRBD1 (6 bases). Germline V gene lookup returns CDR1 SNHLY and CDR2 FYNNEI. V dropped 8 bases and J dropped 11 bases, with 16 bases sitting between them. The CDR3 sequence is 13 residues long. The CDR3 DNA follows: TGTGCCAGCGTCGACAGGCGGCTTCCACCCCTCCACTTT. This sequence encodes CASVDRRLPPLHF.